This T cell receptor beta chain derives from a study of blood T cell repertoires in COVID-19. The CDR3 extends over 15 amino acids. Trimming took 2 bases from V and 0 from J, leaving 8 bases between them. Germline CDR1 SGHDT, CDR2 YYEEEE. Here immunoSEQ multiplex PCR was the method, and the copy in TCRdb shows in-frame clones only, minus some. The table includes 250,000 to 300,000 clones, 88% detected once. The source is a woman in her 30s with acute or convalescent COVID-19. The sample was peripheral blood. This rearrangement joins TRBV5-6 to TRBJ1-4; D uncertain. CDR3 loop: CASSFNTATNEKLFF. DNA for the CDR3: TGTGCCAGCAGCTTTAATACAGCAACTAATGAAAAACTGTTTTTT.